These 11 T cell receptor beta chains originate from one sample sequenced in a study of cytomegalovirus exposure and HLA in healthy donors. The study ran its PCR with 60 Vbeta and 13 Jbeta primers. TCRdb keeps only in-frame clones here, not all; method: immunoSEQ multiplex PCR. This sample yields fewer than 85,000 clones, of which roughly 74% are seen a single time; around 3.5% belongs to the top ten. The sample comprised PBMCs. These receptors originate from a man aged 35 to 55 in good health and CMV-seronegative.

The rearrangement joins TRBV7-2 to TRBJ1-6; TRBD1 might be the D (5 bases). The CDR3 sequence is 14 residues long. V dropped 2 bases and J dropped 7 bases, with 9 bases sitting between them. The V gene's germline CDR1 is SGHTA and CDR2 FQGNSA. CDR3 in DNA: TGTGCCAGCAGCTTACAGGGTCGGAATTCACCCCTCCACTTT. Translating it yields CASSLQGRNSPLHF.

This chain connects TRBV5-1 to TRBJ2-2, with D unresolved. The CDR3 is made up of 14 amino acids. Trimming took off 1 base at V and 1 base at J, with 5 bases between the two ends. Germline V lookup: CDR1 SGHRS, CDR2 YFSETQ. The CDR3 DNA is TGCGCCAGCAGCTTGCGCGGGAACACCGGGGAGCTGTTTTTT. Protein sequence: CASSLRGNTGELFF. Full variable domain (missing parts from reference TRBV5-1 and TRBJ2-2): KAGVTQTPRYLIKTRGQQVTLSCSPISGHRSVSWYQQTPGQGLQFLFEYFSETQRNKGNFPGRFSGRQFSNSRSEMNVSTLELGDSALYLCASSLRGNTGELFFGEGSRLTVL.

The chain is built from TRBV5-1 and TRBJ2-1; 7 positions agree with TRBD1. The germline gives CDR1 SGHRS, CDR2 YFSETQ. V lost 1 base, J lost 7 bases, and 5 bases stayed unmatched. The CDR3 consists of 14 residues. The CDR3 sequence: CASSLLTGENEQFF. Here the CDR3 DNA reads TGCGCCAGCAGCTTGCTCACAGGGGAAAATGAGCAGTTCTTC.

The chain employs TRBV9 and TRBJ2-3; D is unclear. This CDR3 region has 15 residues. Germline V gene lookup returns CDR1 SGDLS and CDR2 YYNGEE. Deletions cut 4 bases from V and 0 bases from J, with 12 bases between. CDR3 nucleotide sequence: TGTGCCAGCAGCCCGCCCTCGGTAAGCACAGATACGCAGTATTTT. Its protein is CASSPPSVSTDTQYF.

This clone showed up just once. The chain joins TRBV20-1 to TRBJ1-2; TRBD1 matches 8 bases. Germline V gives CDR1 DFQATT, CDR2 SNEGSKA (reference sequence). Germline trimming cut 6 bases from V and 7 bases from J; bases unmatched to any gene: 1. The CDR3 is 10 residues long. The CDR3 here is CSATGGGYTF. DNA of the CDR3: TGCAGTGCCACAGGGGGTGGCTACACCTTC.

J is TRBJ2-3 and V is TRBV7-3, with unresolved D. Germline CDR1 is SGHTA and CDR2 is FQGTGA. V lost 0 bases, J lost 6 bases, and 7 bases lay in between. The CDR3 covers 13 residues. The CDR3 DNA follows: TGTGCCAGCAGCTTAACGTTCGGGGATACGCAGTATTTT. Translation gives CASSLTFGDTQYF. Complete variable domain (other parts from reference TRBV7-3 and TRBJ2-3): GAGVSQTPSNKVTEKGKYVELRCDPISGHTALYWYRQSLGQGPEFLIYFQGTGAADDSGLPNDRFFAVRPEGSVSTLKIQRTERGDSAVYLCASSLTFGDTQYFGPGTRLTVL.

This sequence joins TRBV30 and TRBJ1-5; 7 bases align to TRBD1. V was pared by 0 bases and J by 7 bases, with 6 bases of the junction left unmatched. The germline CDR1 and CDR2 sequences are GTSNPN and SVGIG (reference sequence). This CDR3 is 14 amino acids long. Here the CDR3 reads CAWSVRQGRQPQHF. The CDR3 nucleotides read TGTGCCTGGAGTGTACGACAGGGAAGACAGCCCCAGCATTTT.

The V call is TRBV13, the J call TRBJ2-1, with D hard to call. The V and J ends lost 5 bases and 8 bases respectively, with 7 bases between them. The germline V gene has CDR1 PRHDT and CDR2 FYEKMQ (reference sequence). The CDR3 is made up of 11 amino acids. CDR3 bases: TGTGCCAGCAGCCTCTCCTATGAGCAGTTCTTC. This translates into CASSLSYEQFF.

The genes are TRBV28 and TRBJ1-2, with D maybe TRBD1 (5 bases). V lost 4 bases and J lost 5, with 8 bases in between. This CDR3 region has 12 residues. Germline V gene data show CDR1 as MDHEN and CDR2 as SYDVKM. The CDR3 nucleotides read TGTGCCAGCAGTTCAGACAGATATGGCTACACCTTC. This gives the protein CASSSDRYGYTF.

The chain combines TRBV4-1 with TRBJ2-7; 9 positions agree with TRBD1. In germline, CDR1 is MGHRA, CDR2 YSYEKL. CDR3 length: 15 amino acids. V lost 4 bases to trimming and J lost 3 bases; unmatched junction nucleotides: 7. For the CDR3, the DNA is TGCGCCAGCAGCCCTACCCGGGGACAGGGCTACGAGCAGTACTTC. As protein: CASSPTRGQGYEQYF.

The V gene is TRBV5-6, the J gene TRBJ2-7; 7 bases fit TRBD1. The CDR3 totals 11 residues. Germline V gene data show CDR1 as SGHDT and CDR2 as YYEEEE. After removal of 3 bases from V and 6 bases from J, the junction contained 0 bases not matched to a gene. This chain's CDR3 is CASSSGGEQYF. The DNA for the CDR3 is TGTGCCAGCAGCTCAGGGGGCGAGCAGTACTTC.